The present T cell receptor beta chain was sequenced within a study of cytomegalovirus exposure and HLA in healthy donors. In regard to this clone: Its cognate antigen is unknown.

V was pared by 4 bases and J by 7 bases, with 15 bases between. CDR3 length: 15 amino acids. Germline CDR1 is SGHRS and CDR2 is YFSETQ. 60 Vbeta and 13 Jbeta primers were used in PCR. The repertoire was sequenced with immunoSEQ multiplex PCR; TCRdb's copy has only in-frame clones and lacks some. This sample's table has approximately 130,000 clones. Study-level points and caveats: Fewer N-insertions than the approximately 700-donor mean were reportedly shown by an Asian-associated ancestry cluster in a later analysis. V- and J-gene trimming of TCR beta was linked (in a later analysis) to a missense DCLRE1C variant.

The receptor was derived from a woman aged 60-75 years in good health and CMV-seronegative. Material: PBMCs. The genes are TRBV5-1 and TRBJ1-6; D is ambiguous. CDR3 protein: CASSPITTQNSPLHF. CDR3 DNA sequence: TGCGCCAGCAGCCCAATAACCACACAGAATTCACCCCTCCACTTT.